This passage covers 29 T cell receptor beta chains from one sample sequenced in a study (dated by TCRdb to the mid-2010s). Receptor amplification or capture employed RT-PCR. Sequencing was carried out with an Illumina MiSeq. In TCRdb, the public reads were trimmed at Q25 with fastp and aligned with MiXCR, with productive beta chains retained. For every CDR3 protein sequence, its rows merge into one entry that carries the most common genes and DNA. The sample table contains about 680,000 distinct CDR3 sequences; only one count was recorded for 12% to 15% of them. The leading ten clones occupy about 3.6% of the sample. Sequencing was carried out using memory CD4+ T cells from blood. The receptors were gathered from a female donor in good health, serving as a healthy control.

This clonotype was observed a handful of times. The chain carries TRBV6-2 or TRBV6-3 and TRBJ2-7; the D gene is possibly TRBD1 (6 bases). This CDR3 comprises 15 residues. Germline lookup yields CDR1 MNHEY and CDR2 SVGEGT. The V and J ends lost 6 bases and 5 bases respectively, with 20 bases between them. CDR3 sequence (DNA): TGTGCCAGCAGCCCCACAAGTAGGGGGAGCCACGAGCAGTACTTC. This sequence encodes CASSPTSRGSHEQYF.

Ten or more counts support this clonotype. The gene calls are TRBV6-5 and TRBJ1-5, with TRBD1 as a possible D gene (5 bases). Trimming took off 5 bases at V and 12 bases at J, with 17 bases between the two ends. This CDR3 region has 13 residues. The V gene's germline CDR1 is MNHEY and CDR2 SVGAGI. The CDR3: CASSEGQGGLQHF. The CDR3 DNA reads TGTGCCAGCAGTGAAGGTCAGGGAGGGCTCCAGCATTTT.

This clonotype was detected only a few times. V usage is TRBV20-1 and J usage is TRBJ2-1; D ambiguous. The CDR3 contains 13 residues. Germline loops: CDR1 DFQATT, CDR2 SNEGSKA (reference sequence). The ends were cut back, 2 bases at V and 5 bases at J, with 10 bases in the middle. The CDR3 DNA reads as TGCAGTGCTAGAAAGGACGGTAACAATGAGCAGTTCTTC. Translated: CSARKDGNNEQFF.

The genes are TRBV7-9 and TRBJ1-2; a possible D gene is TRBD1 (6 bases). With 4 bases removed from V and 4 bases from J, the gap between germline ends came to 13 bases. This CDR3 is 14 amino acids long. Germline lookup yields CDR1 SEHNR and CDR2 FQNEAQ (reference sequence). CDR3 sequence (DNA): TGTGCCAGCAGCTCAGCAGGGGACACCTATGGCTACACCTTC. Translating gives CASSSAGDTYGYTF.

This clonotype has at least ten counts. V is TRBV7-2 and J is TRBJ2-7; D gene uncertain. V lost 5 bases to trimming and J lost 5 bases, with 13 bases between them. The CDR3 spans 13 residues. From germline, CDR1 is SGHTA and CDR2 FQGNSA. DNA of the CDR3: TGTGCCAGCAGCGGGCAGGTTTTCAACGAGCAGTACTTC. It encodes CASSGQVFNEQYF.

This clonotype has a count of ten or more. The chain joins TRBV9 to TRBJ2-7; TRBD2 might be the D (7 bases). Looked up from germline, CDR1 is SGDLS and CDR2 is YYNGEE. The ends were cut back, 1 base at V and 7 bases at J, with 15 bases in the middle. The CDR3 spans 14 residues. The CDR3 bases are TGTGCCAGCAGCGTACGGGGGGCCGGGGAGGAGCAGTACTTC. Amino acids: CASSVRGAGEEQYF.

This clonotype was seen more than once but under ten times. The chain combines TRBV25-1 with TRBJ1-5, with unresolved D. This CDR3 comprises 12 residues. The V gene lost 2 bases and the J gene lost 6 bases, with 5 bases spanning the gap. Germline-derived CDR1 and CDR2 are MGHDK and SYGVNS. The CDR3 DNA reads TGTGCCAGCAGTGAAGGTCGTCAGCCCCAGCATTTT. It is translated as CASSEGRQPQHF.

This chain connects TRBV12-3 or TRBV12-4 to TRBJ2-2; tentatively, D is TRBD2 (6 bases). The CDR3 totals 15 residues. The germline V and J ends were trimmed by 7 bases and 2 bases, with 14 bases remaining between them. The CDR3 sequence: CASMVSGGNTGELFF. The CDR3 DNA sequence: TGTGCCAGCATGGTTAGCGGAGGAAACACCGGGGAGCTGTTTTTT.

As for this clonotype: A much bigger clone sits one base away, suggesting this may be a read error. The chain recombines TRBV12-3 or TRBV12-4 with TRBJ2-1; tentative D call: TRBD1 (6 bases). This CDR3 is built from 17 residues. Trimming cost V 4 bases and J 9 bases, with 25 bases left between them. This CDR3 is CASSSVGQSSPRGEQFF. As DNA, the CDR3 is TGTGCCAGCAGTTCGGTAGGACAGTCTAGCCCGAGGGGTGAGCAGTTCTTC.

The CDR3 sequence: CASSLAFGRLRSYEQYF. CDR3 DNA sequence: TGCGCCAGCAGCTTGGCATTCGGCAGGCTCCGCTCCTACGAGCAGTACTTC. The gene calls are TRBV5-1 and TRBJ2-7; D is unclear. Germline CDR1 SGHRS, CDR2 YFSETQ. This CDR3 has 17 residues. Trimming pared 0 bases from V and 0 bases from J, leaving 16 bases between. The variable domain in full, with the rest retrieved from reference TRBV5-1 and TRBJ2-7, is KAGVTQTPRYLIKTRGQQVTLSCSPISGHRSVSWYQQTPGQGLQFLFEYFSETQRNKGNFPGRFSGRQFSNSRSEMNVSTLELGDSALYLCASSLAFGRLRSYEQYFGPGTRLTVT.

This clonotype was picked up many times. The chain joins TRBV5-6 to TRBJ2-5; D not certain. The germline V and J ends were trimmed by 7 bases and 2 bases, with 12 bases remaining between them. Germline V gene lookup returns CDR1 SGHDT and CDR2 YYEEEE. This CDR3 region has 13 residues. For the CDR3, the DNA is TGTGCCAGCTCCAGAGGATTTCAAGAGACCCAGTACTTC. This translates into CASSRGFQETQYF.

The chain uses TRBV6-5 and TRBJ1-2; 11 bases match TRBD1. This CDR3 has 13 residues. The germline gives CDR1 MNHEY, CDR2 SVGAGI. J lost 7 bases, V lost 6 bases, and 4 bases had no gene match. CDR3: CASSPDRGLGYTF. The CDR3 coding sequence is TGTGCCAGCAGCCCGGACAGGGGGCTTGGCTACACCTTC.

Ten or more counts support this clonotype. The rearrangement links TRBV5-1 to TRBJ2-3; D remains unclear. V lost 2 bases, J lost 2 bases, and 9 bases lay in between. The CDR3 is 14 residues long. CDR1 SGHRS and CDR2 YFSETQ come from the germline V gene. CDR3 amino acids: CASSFPQATDTQYF. In nucleotides, the CDR3 is TGCGCCAGCAGCTTTCCGCAGGCCACAGATACGCAGTATTTT. Full variable domain (rest looked up from reference TRBV5-1 and TRBJ2-3): KAGVTQTPRYLIKTRGQQVTLSCSPISGHRSVSWYQQTPGQGLQFLFEYFSETQRNKGNFPGRFSGRQFSNSRSEMNVSTLELGDSALYLCASSFPQATDTQYFGPGTRLTVL.

This chain links TRBV20-1 with TRBJ1-2; 7 bases fit TRBD1. Germline V gene data show CDR1 as DFQATT and CDR2 as SNEGSKA (reference sequence). Losses at the gene ends were 3 bases for V and 4 bases for J; bases not matched to a gene: 8. This CDR3 region has 14 residues. CDR3 residues: CSARRTGGTYGYTF. In nucleotides, the CDR3 is TGCAGTGCTAGGCGGACAGGAGGGACCTATGGCTACACCTTC.

This clonotype was detected a few times. The chain is built from TRBV6-5 and TRBJ1-1; the match to TRBD1 covers 7 bases. The CDR3 totals 11 residues. CDR1 and CDR2 from the germline V gene are MNHEY and SVGAGI. Trimming removed 7 bases from V and 7 bases from J; junction bases left unmatched: 3. CDR3 sequence (DNA): TGTGCCAGCAACCAGGGGGTTGAAGCTTTCTTT. Translation gives CASNQGVEAFF.

This clonotype was seen ten or more times. This CDR3 reads CASSGGGIEQFF. The CDR3, as DNA: TGTGCCAGCAGTGGGGGGGGAATTGAGCAGTTCTTC. This chain connects TRBV6-1 to TRBJ2-1; 7 bases align to TRBD2. This CDR3 has 12 amino acids. V gave up 4 bases and J gave up 9 bases; unmatched junction bases: 3. Per germline, CDR1 MNHNS and CDR2 SASEGT.

This chain connects TRBV10-2 to TRBJ1-5; D unclear. The CDR3 runs to 13 residues. The V gene lost 7 bases and the J gene lost 6 bases, with 13 bases spanning the gap. In germline, CDR1 is WSHSY, CDR2 SAAADI. CDR3 coding DNA: TGCGCCAGCACCCTCGGGGAGGGTCAGCCCCAGCATTTT. Protein product: CASTLGEGQPQHF.

The V and J genes are TRBV27 and TRBJ2-5, with 8 bases aligning to TRBD1. The CDR3 runs to 16 residues. The J segment lost 5 bases and the V segment lost 6 bases, leaving 14 bases of the junction unmatched. The germline gives CDR1 MNHEY, CDR2 SMNVEV (reference sequence). CDR3 sequence: CASRRSRTGPGETQYF. CDR3 sequence (DNA): TGTGCCAGCAGACGAAGCCGGACAGGGCCGGGCGAGACCCAGTACTTC.

J is TRBJ2-3 and V is TRBV5-1; D is ambiguous. Deletions cut 5 bases from V and 4 bases from J, with 8 bases between. Germline-derived CDR1 and CDR2 are SGHRS and YFSETQ. This CDR3 spans 12 amino acids. The CDR3, as DNA: TGCGCCAGCAGTTGGTCTGCAGATACGCAGTATTTT. Its protein product is CASSWSADTQYF. Full variable domain (remainder filled in from reference TRBV5-1 and TRBJ2-3): KAGVTQTPRYLIKTRGQQVTLSCSPISGHRSVSWYQQTPGQGLQFLFEYFSETQRNKGNFPGRFSGRQFSNSRSEMNVSTLELGDSALYLCASSWSADTQYFGPGTRLTVL.

The gene calls are TRBV4-2 and TRBJ2-2; possible D gene TRBD2, 5 bases. V lost 3 bases and J 4 bases, leaving 9 bases between the germline ends. Germline CDR1 reads LGHNA; CDR2 reads YNFKEQ. The CDR3 totals 14 residues. CDR3 amino acids: CASSQPGGTGELFF. The CDR3 DNA sequence: TGTGCCAGCAGCCAGCCAGGAGGCACCGGGGAGCTGTTTTTT.

This clonotype was found a few times. V is TRBV5-5 and J is TRBJ1-2; 10 nucleotides line up with TRBD1. Germline loops: CDR1 SGHKS, CDR2 YYEKEE (reference sequence). V was pared by 4 bases and J by 3 bases, with 12 bases of the junction left unmatched. This CDR3 comprises 17 residues. CDR3 protein: CASSLGTGAQIYYGYTF. CDR3 bases: TGTGCCAGCAGCCTTGGGACAGGGGCCCAGATCTACTATGGCTACACCTTC.

This chain joins TRBV7-2 and TRBJ1-4; D is unresolved. There are 14 residues in the CDR3. CDR1 is SGHTA, CDR2 FQGNSA, per germline. Trimming stripped 3 bases from V and 10 bases from J, with 15 bases between. CDR3 region: CASSFAGSDGKLFF. CDR3 nucleotides: TGTGCCAGCAGCTTTGCGGGTAGTGATGGAAAACTGTTTTTT.

Turning to this clonotype: At one end the junction does not follow the germline gene, possibly because of a read error. V and J are TRBV12-3 or TRBV12-4 and TRBJ2-2, with 8 bases that match TRBD2. The CDR3 extends over 16 amino acids. In nucleotides, the CDR3 is TGTGCCAGCCGTTTGTCGCGGGAGGACCACACCGGGGAGCTGTTTTTT. Protein: CASRLSREDHTGELFF.

This clonotype was seen only once. This chain links TRBV6-6 with TRBJ2-5; 13 nucleotides agree with TRBD2. With V trimmed by 6 bases and J by 6 bases, 10 bases remained unmatched. The CDR3 extends over 16 amino acids. Germline-derived CDR1 and CDR2 are MNHNY and SVGAGI (reference sequence). The CDR3 DNA reads as TGTGCCAGCAGCCCCAAAGGACTAGCGGGAGTCAAGACCCAGTACTTC. Residues: CASSPKGLAGVKTQYF.

The rearrangement joins TRBV20-1 to TRBJ1-2, with D unclear. Germline V gene sequence: CDR1 DFQATT, CDR2 SNEGSKA (reference sequence). V was pared by 6 bases and J by 4 bases, with 18 bases between. This CDR3 spans 14 amino acids. For the CDR3, the DNA is TGCAGTGCCATTGAGGACGGCGAACCCTATGGCTACACCTTC. Translating gives CSAIEDGEPYGYTF.

This clonotype was picked up many times. The genes are TRBV7-6 and TRBJ2-7; 11 bases are a match to TRBD1. This CDR3 has 13 residues. Germline V lookup: CDR1 SGHVS, CDR2 FNYEAQ. Trimming cost V 3 bases and J 7 bases; bases outside gene matches: 2. CDR3 bases: TGTGCCAGCAGCTTCGGGACAGGGGGTGAGCAGTACTTC. Translating gives CASSFGTGGEQYF.

This clonotype has a count of ten or more. This chain joins TRBV5-1 and TRBJ2-3, with TRBD1 matching over 8 bases. CDR3 length: 15 amino acids. Trimming took 1 base from V and 6 from J; bases not matched to a gene: 7. Germline V CDR1 and CDR2: SGHRS, YFSETQ. As DNA, the CDR3 is TGCGCCAGCAGCTTGCAGGGGGCCCCAGGCGATACGCAGTATTTT. Residues: CASSLQGAPGDTQYF.

This clonotype was counted ten times or more. This chain connects TRBV6-2 or TRBV6-3 to TRBJ2-3; TRBD1 matches 9 bases. The V segment lost 5 bases and the J segment 4 bases; nucleotides outside the gene matches: 10. CDR3 size: 16 residues. The V gene's germline CDR1 is MNHEY and CDR2 SVGEGT. This CDR3 reads CASSPQAGQGPDTQYF. In DNA, the CDR3 is TGTGCCAGCAGTCCCCAAGCGGGACAGGGCCCAGATACGCAGTATTTT.

The chain recombines TRBV30 with TRBJ1-5, with 8 bases matching TRBD1. This CDR3 comprises 14 residues. Trimming at V came to 3 bases and at J to 9 bases, leaving 10 bases not matched to a gene. In germline, CDR1 is GTSNPN, CDR2 SVGIG (reference sequence). In nucleotides, the CDR3 is TGTGCCTGGAGAGGACAGGGCCCAGCCTCGCCCCAGCATTTT. Its protein product is CAWRGQGPASPQHF.